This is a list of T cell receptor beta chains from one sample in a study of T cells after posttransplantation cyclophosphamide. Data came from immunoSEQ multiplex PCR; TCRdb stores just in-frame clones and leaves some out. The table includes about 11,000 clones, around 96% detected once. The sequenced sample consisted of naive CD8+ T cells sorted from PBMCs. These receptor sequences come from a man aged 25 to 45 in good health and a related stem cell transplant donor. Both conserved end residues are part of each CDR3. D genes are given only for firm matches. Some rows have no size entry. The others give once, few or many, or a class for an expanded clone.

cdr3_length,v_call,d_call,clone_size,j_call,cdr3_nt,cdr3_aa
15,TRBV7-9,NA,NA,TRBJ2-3,TGTGCCAGCAGCACCGAACAGACAGCTAAGGATACGCAGTATTTT,CASSTEQTAKDTQYF
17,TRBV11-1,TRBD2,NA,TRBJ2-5,TGTGCCAGCAGCCCCTCGGGAGCGGGGGGACTCCAAGAGACCCAGTACTTC,CASSPSGAGGLQETQYF
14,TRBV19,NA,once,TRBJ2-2,TGTGCCAGTATTGATCAGGGAGGTTCCGGGGAGCTGTTTTTT,CASIDQGGSGELFF
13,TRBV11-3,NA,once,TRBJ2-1,TGTGCCAGCAGCTTGTCACTAAGCAATGAGCAGTTCTTC,CASSLSLSNEQFF
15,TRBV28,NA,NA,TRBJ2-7,TGTGCCAGCAGTCTAGCCGGGACAACTTACGACGAGCAGTACTTC,CASSLAGTTYDEQYF
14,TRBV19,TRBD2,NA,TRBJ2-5,TGTGCCAGTAGTATAGGCGGGGGGCCAGAGACCCAGTACTTC,CASSIGGGPETQYF
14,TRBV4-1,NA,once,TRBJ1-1,TGCGCCAGCAGCCAAGACAGGGAGAACACTGAAGCTTTCTTT,CASSQDRENTEAFF
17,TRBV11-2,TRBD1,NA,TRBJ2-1,TGTGCCAGCAGCTTAACCTTCCGGGACAGGGGCTACAATGAGCAGTTCTTC,CASSLTFRDRGYNEQFF
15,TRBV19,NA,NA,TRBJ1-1,TGTGCCAGTAGTCCCACGACAGCAATGAACACTGAAGCTTTCTTT,CASSPTTAMNTEAFF
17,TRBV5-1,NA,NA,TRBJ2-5,TGCGCCAGCAGCTTGGGAGAACAGGGTAACGTACAAGAGACCCAGTACTTC,CASSLGEQGNVQETQYF
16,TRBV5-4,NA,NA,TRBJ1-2,TGTGCCAGCAGCTTGTACGCGGGCGTGGGGTATGATGGCTACACCTTC,CASSLYAGVGYDGYTF
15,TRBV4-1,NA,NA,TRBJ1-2,TGCGCCAGCAGCCAACAGGGGAGTGCAAACTATGGCTACACCTTC,CASSQQGSANYGYTF
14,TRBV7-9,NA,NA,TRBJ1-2,TGTGCCAGCAGCTTAGCCCTCGGACAGTATGGCTACACCTTC,CASSLALGQYGYTF
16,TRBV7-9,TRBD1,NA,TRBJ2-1,TGTGCCAGCAGCCCAAGGACAGGTACCATCGGGGAGGAGCAGTTCTTC,CASSPRTGTIGEEQFF
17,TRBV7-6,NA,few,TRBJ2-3,TGTGCCAGCAGCTTAGAGGGGTGGGGCTCTAGCACAGATACGCAGTATTTT,CASSLEGWGSSTDTQYF
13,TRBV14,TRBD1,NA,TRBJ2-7,TGTGCCAGCAGCCGCGCGGACAGGGACGAGCAGTACTTC,CASSRADRDEQYF
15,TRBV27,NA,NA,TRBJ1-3,TGTGCCAGCAGTTCCTACGGGAGCTCTGGAAACACCATATATTTT,CASSSYGSSGNTIYF
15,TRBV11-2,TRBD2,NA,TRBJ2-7,TGTGCCAGCAGCTTAGGCGCGGGGGGGCGCCGCGAGCAGTACTTC,CASSLGAGGRREQYF
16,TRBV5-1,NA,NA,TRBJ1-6,TGCGCCAGCAGCTTAGACAGTAGCTCCTATAATTCACCCCTCCACTTT,CASSLDSSSYNSPLHF
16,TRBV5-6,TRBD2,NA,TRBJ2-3,TGTGCCAGCAGCTTGCCCTTGGGACTAGGCACAGATACGCAGTATTTT,CASSLPLGLGTDTQYF
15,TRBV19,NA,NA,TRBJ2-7,TGTGCCAGTAGTATCGACGGGACATGGAACTACGAGCAGTACTTC,CASSIDGTWNYEQYF
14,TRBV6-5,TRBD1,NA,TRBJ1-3,TGTGCCAGCAGTTGGGACAGCTCTGGAAACACCATATATTTT,CASSWDSSGNTIYF
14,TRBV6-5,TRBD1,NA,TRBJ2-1,TGTGCCAGCAGTCCGACAGGGTCCTACAATGAGCAGTTCTTC,CASSPTGSYNEQFF
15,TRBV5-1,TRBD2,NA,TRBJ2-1,TGCGCCAGCAGCCAAGGGACTAGCGGCGACAATGAGCAGTTCTTC,CASSQGTSGDNEQFF
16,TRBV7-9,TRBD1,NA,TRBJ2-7,TGTGCCAGCAGCATGAACCGACAGGGAAGTTCCTACGAGCAGTACTTC,CASSMNRQGSSYEQYF
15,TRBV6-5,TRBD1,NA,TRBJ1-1,TGTGCCAGCAGTTACAACGACAGGGTGAACACTGAAGCTTTCTTT,CASSYNDRVNTEAFF
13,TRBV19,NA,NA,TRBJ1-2,TGTGCCAGTACCTACGGGGGAGACTATGGCTACACCTTC,CASTYGGDYGYTF
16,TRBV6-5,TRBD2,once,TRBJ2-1,TGTGCCAGCAGTTACTCCCGCGGGGGGACTTACAATGAGCAGTTCTTC,CASSYSRGGTYNEQFF
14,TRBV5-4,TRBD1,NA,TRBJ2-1,TGTGCCAGCAGCCTCCGGGACAGCTACAATGAGCAGTTCTTC,CASSLRDSYNEQFF
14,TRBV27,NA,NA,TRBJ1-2,TGTGCCAGCAGTTTAAGGGGCTCAAACTATGGCTACACCTTC,CASSLRGSNYGYTF
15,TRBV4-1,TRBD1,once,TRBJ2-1,TGCGCCAGCAGCCAAGAATGGACAGGGGCTAATGAGCAGTTCTTC,CASSQEWTGANEQFF
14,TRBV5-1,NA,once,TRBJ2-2,TGCGCCAGCAGCTTTAACAGGGTCACCGGGGAGCTGTTTTTT,CASSFNRVTGELFF
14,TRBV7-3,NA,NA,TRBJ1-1,TGTGCCAGCAGCTTACAGGGCGGGGACACTGAAGCTTTCTTT,CASSLQGGDTEAFF
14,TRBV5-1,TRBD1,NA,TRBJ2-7,TGCGCCAGCAGCGACGGGACAGGGTCCTACGAGCAGTACTTC,CASSDGTGSYEQYF
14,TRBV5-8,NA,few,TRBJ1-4,TGTGCCAGCAACGAACGCGGGATCGGTGAAAAACTGTTTTTT,CASNERGIGEKLFF
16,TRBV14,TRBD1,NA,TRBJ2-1,TGTGCCAGCAGGCCGCCGGGACAGGAATCCTACAATGAGCAGTTCTTC,CASRPPGQESYNEQFF
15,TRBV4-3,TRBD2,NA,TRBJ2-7,TGCGCCAGCAGCGCGGGGCGGGGGGGCGGTTACGAGCAGTACTTC,CASSAGRGGGYEQYF
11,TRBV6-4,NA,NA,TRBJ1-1,TGTGCCAGCTCGGAGTACACTGAAGCTTTCTTT,CASSEYTEAFF
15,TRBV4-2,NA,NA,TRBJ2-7,TGTGCCAGCAGCCCCGCGACAGTGGGATCCTACGAGCAGTACTTC,CASSPATVGSYEQYF
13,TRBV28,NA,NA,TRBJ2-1,TGTGCCAGCAGTTTAGGGCAGGGCCTTGAGCAGTTCTTC,CASSLGQGLEQFF
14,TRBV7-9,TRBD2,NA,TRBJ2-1,TGTGCCAGCAGCTTTTGGGGGGGGTACAATGAGCAGTTCTTC,CASSFWGGYNEQFF
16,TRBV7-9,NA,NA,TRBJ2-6,TGTGCCAGCAGCTCCTGGGGCAGGGATGGGGCCAACGTCCTGACTTTC,CASSSWGRDGANVLTF
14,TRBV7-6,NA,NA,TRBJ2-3,TGTGCCAGCAGCACCGGAGAAGTGGCAGATACGCAGTATTTT,CASSTGEVADTQYF
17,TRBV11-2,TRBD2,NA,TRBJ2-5,TGTGCCAGCAGCTCCCCTCTAGCGGGGGGTGCACAAGAGACCCAGTACTTC,CASSSPLAGGAQETQYF
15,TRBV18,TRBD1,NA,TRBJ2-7,TGTGCCAGCTCGCAAAAGGACAGGGGCTCCTACGAGCAGTACTTC,CASSQKDRGSYEQYF
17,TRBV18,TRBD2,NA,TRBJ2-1,TGTGCCAGCTCTGAACCGACTAGCGGGTTATACTACAATGAGCAGTTCTTC,CASSEPTSGLYYNEQFF
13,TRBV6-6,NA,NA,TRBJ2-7,TGTGCCAGCAGTTCCAAACAGGTCTACGAGCAGTACTTC,CASSSKQVYEQYF
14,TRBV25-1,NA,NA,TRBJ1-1,TGTGCCAGCAGTGAATGGGAGGGAGGGGGTGAAGCTTTCTTT,CASSEWEGGGEAFF
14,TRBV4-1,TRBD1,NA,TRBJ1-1,TGCGCCAGCATCTCGGGACAGGGAAACACTGAAGCTTTCTTT,CASISGQGNTEAFF
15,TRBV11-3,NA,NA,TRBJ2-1,TGTGCCAGCAGCTTTAGCCGGGCGGGCTACAATGAGCAGTTCTTC,CASSFSRAGYNEQFF
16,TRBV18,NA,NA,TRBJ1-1,TGTGCCAGCTCGCCACCGGACACATTGACGAACACTGAAGCTTTCTTT,CASSPPDTLTNTEAFF
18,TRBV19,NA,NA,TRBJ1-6,TGTGCCAGTAGCCGGCCCCCCAGGGCTGACTCCTATAATTCACCCCTCCACTTT,CASSRPPRADSYNSPLHF
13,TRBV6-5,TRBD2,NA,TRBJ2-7,TGTGCCAGCAGTCCGGGACTAGCAGCCGAGCAGTACTTC,CASSPGLAAEQYF
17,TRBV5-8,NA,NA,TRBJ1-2,TGTGCCAGCAGCCGATTCCCGAAGGAGGGATGGGACTATGGCTACACCTTC,CASSRFPKEGWDYGYTF